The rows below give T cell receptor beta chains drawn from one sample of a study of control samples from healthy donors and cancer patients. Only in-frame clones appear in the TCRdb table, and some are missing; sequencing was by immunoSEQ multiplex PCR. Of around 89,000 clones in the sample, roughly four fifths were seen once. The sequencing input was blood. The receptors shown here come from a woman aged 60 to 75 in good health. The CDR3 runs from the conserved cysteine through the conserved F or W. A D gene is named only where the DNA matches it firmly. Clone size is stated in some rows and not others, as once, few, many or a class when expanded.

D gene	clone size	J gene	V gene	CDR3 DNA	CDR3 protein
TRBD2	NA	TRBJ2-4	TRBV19	TGTGCCAGTTCAAATCGCGGGGGGAAAAACATTCAGTACTTC	CASSNRGGKNIQYF
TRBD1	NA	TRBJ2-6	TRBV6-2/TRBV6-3	TGTGCCAGCAGCAGAGACAGGGGGCCTGGCGGGGCCAACGTCCTGACTTTC	CASSRDRGPGGANVLTF
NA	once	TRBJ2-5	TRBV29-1	TGCAGCGCGATCGGACCGACCCAAGAGACCCAGTACTTC	CSAIGPTQETQYF
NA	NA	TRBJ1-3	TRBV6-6	TGTGCCAGCAGGATACAGTCCCCCTCTGGAAACACCATATATTTT	CASRIQSPSGNTIYF
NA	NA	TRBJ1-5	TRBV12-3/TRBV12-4	TGTGCCAGCAGTAGGGGGGAGGGGCAGCCCCAGCATTTT	CASSRGEGQPQHF
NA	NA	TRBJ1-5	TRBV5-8	TGTGCCAGCAGCTTGGGGGGGGGCAGCAATCAGCCCCAGCATTTT	CASSLGGGSNQPQHF
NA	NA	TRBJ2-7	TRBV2	TGTGCCAGCAAGGCTAGCTCTACCTACGAGCAGTACTTC	CASKASSTYEQYF
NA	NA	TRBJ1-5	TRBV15	TGTGCCACCAGCCCCCAGGGTGGGAGCAATCAGCCCCAGCATTTT	CATSPQGGSNQPQHF
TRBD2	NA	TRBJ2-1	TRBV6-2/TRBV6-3	TGTGCCAGCAGTTACTTGCGGGGGGTATCCCCCAATGAGCAGTTCTTC	CASSYLRGVSPNEQFF
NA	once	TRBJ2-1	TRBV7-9	TGTGCCAGCACCATTAGCGGAGACTACAATGAGCAGTTCTTC	CASTISGDYNEQFF
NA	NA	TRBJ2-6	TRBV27	TGTGCCAGCAGTCCAGGTAGAGGGGCCAACGTCCTGACTTTC	CASSPGRGANVLTF
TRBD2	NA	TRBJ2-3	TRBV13	TGTGCCAGCAGCGCGAGACTAGCGGGGGGGCCTTCGGATACGCAGTATTTT	CASSARLAGGPSDTQYF
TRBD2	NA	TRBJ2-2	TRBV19	TGTGCCAGTAGTTTAGCGGGGGTGAACACCGGGGAGCTGTTTTTT	CASSLAGVNTGELFF
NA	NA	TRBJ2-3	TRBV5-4	TGTGCCAGCAGCTTGGCATCAGGGGGGGGCACAGATACGCAGTATTTT	CASSLASGGGTDTQYF
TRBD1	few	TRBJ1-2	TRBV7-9	TGTGCCAGCAGCTATACAGGGGGCGCCGACTATGGCTACACCTTC	CASSYTGGADYGYTF
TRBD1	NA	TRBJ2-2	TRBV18	TGTGCCAGCTCCCGACAGGGAACCTTGACGTCTAACACCGGGGAGCTGTTTTTT	CASSRQGTLTSNTGELFF
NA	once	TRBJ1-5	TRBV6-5	TGTGCCAGCACCCGTGGGGGCTCCTATCAGCCCCAGCATTTT	CASTRGGSYQPQHF
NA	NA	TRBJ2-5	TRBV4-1	TGCGCCAGCAGCCAAGGAGGGGGAGAGGTCCAAGAGACCCAGTACTTC	CASSQGGGEVQETQYF
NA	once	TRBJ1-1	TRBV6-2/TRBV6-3	TGTGCCAGCAGTTACTCGATTGTGTCCTCTTCAGCTTTCTTT	CASSYSIVSSSAFF
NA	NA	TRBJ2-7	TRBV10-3	TGTGCCACGCAGGGGGGAGACTACGAGCAGTACTTC	CATQGGDYEQYF
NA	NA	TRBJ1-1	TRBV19	TGTGCCAGTAGTATGGGGGCCTACACTGAAGCTTTCTTT	CASSMGAYTEAFF
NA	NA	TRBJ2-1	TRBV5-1	TGCGCCAGCAGCCCAGGACCCTCCTACAATGAGCAGTTCTTC	CASSPGPSYNEQFF
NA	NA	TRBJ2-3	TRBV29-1	TGCAGCGTTGAAGATCCAACAGGGCCGAGCACAGATACGCAGTATTTT	CSVEDPTGPSTDTQYF
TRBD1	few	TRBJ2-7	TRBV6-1	TGTGCCAGCAGTGACCTCATACAGGGGGCGAGATACGAGCAGTACTTC	CASSDLIQGARYEQYF
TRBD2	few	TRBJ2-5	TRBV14	TGTGCCAGCAGCCAATTGCAGGGGACTAGCGGGACAAAGACCCAGTACTTC	CASSQLQGTSGTKTQYF
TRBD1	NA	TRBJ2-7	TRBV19	TGTGCCAGTAGTCGACAGGGGGTAGTCAACGAGCAGTACTTC	CASSRQGVVNEQYF
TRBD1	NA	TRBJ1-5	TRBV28	TGTGCCAGCAGCGGGACAGGGGGGAGGTATCAGCCCCAGCATTTT	CASSGTGGRYQPQHF
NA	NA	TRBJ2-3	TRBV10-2	TGCGCCAGCAGTGAAAGTTTCCAACACACAGATACGCAGTATTTT	CASSESFQHTDTQYF